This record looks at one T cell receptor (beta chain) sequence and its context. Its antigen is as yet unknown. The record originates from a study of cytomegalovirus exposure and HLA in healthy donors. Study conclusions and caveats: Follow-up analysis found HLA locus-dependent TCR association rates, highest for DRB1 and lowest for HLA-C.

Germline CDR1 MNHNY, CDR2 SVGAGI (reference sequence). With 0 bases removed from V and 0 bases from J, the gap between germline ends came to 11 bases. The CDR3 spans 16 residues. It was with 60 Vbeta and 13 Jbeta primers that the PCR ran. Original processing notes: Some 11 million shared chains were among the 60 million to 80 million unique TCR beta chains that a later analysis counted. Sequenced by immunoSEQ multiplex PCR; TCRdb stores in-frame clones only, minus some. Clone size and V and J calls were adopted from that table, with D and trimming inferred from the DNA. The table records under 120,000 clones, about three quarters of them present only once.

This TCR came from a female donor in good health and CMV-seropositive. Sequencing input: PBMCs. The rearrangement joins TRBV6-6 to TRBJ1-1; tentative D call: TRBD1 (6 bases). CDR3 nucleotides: TGTGCCAGCAGTTACTCGGGGGGGGCTTTGAACACTGAAGCTTTCTTT. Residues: CASSYSGGALNTEAFF.